Shown below are 31 T cell receptor beta chains from a single sample sequenced in a study of blood T cell repertoires in COVID-19. Sequencing was performed with immunoSEQ multiplex PCR; in TCRdb, only in-frame clones are kept and a portion is missing. The sample shows 75,000 to 100,000 clones, around 87% of them seen only once. The sequencing sample was made of peripheral blood. The receptor source for this set is a human donor with acute or convalescent COVID-19. The donor label of this sample is uncertain.

This clone was recorded once. The J gene is TRBJ1-5, the V gene TRBV11-2; D uncertain. In germline, CDR1 is SGHAT, CDR2 FQNNGV. The CDR3 spans 13 residues. Trimming left V 0 bases short and J 4 bases short, with 4 bases between. The CDR3 protein is CASSLDENQPQHF. In nucleotides, the CDR3 is TGTGCCAGCAGCTTAGATGAGAATCAGCCCCAGCATTTT.

This clone was detected once. The chain uses TRBV19 and TRBJ2-2; 7 bases line up with TRBD1. The CDR3 sequence is 14 residues long. Trimming at V came to 2 bases and at J to 13 bases, leaving 10 bases not matched to a gene. Germline values: CDR1 LNHDA, CDR2 SQIVND (reference sequence). CDR3 DNA: TGTGCCAGTAGTATAACGACACAGGGGAAGGGGCTGTTTTTT. It translates to CASSITTQGKGLFF.

V usage is TRBV6-2 or TRBV6-3 and J usage is TRBJ2-7; perhaps TRBD1 as D (5 bases). CDR1 and CDR2 from the germline V gene are MNHEY and SVGEGT. Trimming stripped 2 bases from V and 2 bases from J, with 22 bases between. The CDR3 extends over 18 amino acids. The CDR3 protein is CASSYPTLGASNAYEQYF. CDR3 sequence (DNA): TGTGCCAGCAGTTACCCTACGCTAGGGGCCAGCAACGCCTACGAGCAGTACTTC.

This clone was picked up a small number of times. The chain joins TRBV5-6 to TRBJ2-7; 10 bases map to TRBD1. The junction had 0 bases not matched to a gene; V was cut back by 0 bases and J by 3 bases. The germline V gene has CDR1 SGHDT and CDR2 YYEEEE. This CDR3 region has 14 residues. This CDR3 reads CASSLGTGGYEQYF. CDR3 nucleotide sequence: TGTGCCAGCAGCTTGGGGACAGGGGGCTACGAGCAGTACTTC.

The gene calls are TRBV7-3 and TRBJ2-3; 8 nucleotides line up with TRBD2. Germline loops: CDR1 SGHTA, CDR2 FQGTGA. V lost 5 bases to trimming and J lost 3 bases; unmatched junction nucleotides: 13. The CDR3 consists of 17 residues. Written as DNA, the CDR3 is TGTGCCAGCAGCCCTCGGGGGGGGTCAGCGGGGACAGATACGCAGTATTTT. It codes for CASSPRGGSAGTDTQYF.

The chain combines TRBV7-2 with TRBJ1-5; D is perhaps TRBD1 (5 bases). From germline, CDR1 is SGHTA and CDR2 FQGNSA. Deletions cut 1 base from V and 2 bases from J, with 12 bases between. This CDR3 is built from 16 residues. Here the CDR3 reads CASSLVSGSGNQPQHF. The CDR3 DNA sequence: TGTGCCAGCAGCTTAGTTTCAGGGTCCGGCAATCAGCCCCAGCATTTT. The complete variable domain, with remaining parts taken from reference TRBV7-2 and TRBJ1-5, reads GAGVSQSPSNKVTEKGKDVELRCDPISGHTALYWYRQSLGQGLEFLIYFQGNSAPDKSGLPSDRFSAERTGGSVSTLTIQRTQQEDSAVYLCASSLVSGSGNQPQHFGDGTRLSIL.

The V and J genes are TRBV4-2 and TRBJ2-7, with TRBD2 matching 8 bases. The CDR3 consists of 18 residues. Germline lookup yields CDR1 LGHNA and CDR2 YNFKEQ. J gave up 0 bases and V 0 bases, and 10 bases lay outside the gene matches. CDR3 protein: CASSQDGRGGSSSYEQYF. For the CDR3, the DNA is TGTGCCAGCAGCCAAGATGGGCGCGGGGGGTCGAGCTCCTACGAGCAGTACTTC.

The chain employs TRBV2 and TRBJ2-7, with D perhaps matching TRBD2 (6 bases). Trimming removed 8 bases from V and 13 bases from J, with 18 bases in between. The CDR3 contains 11 residues. Germline V gene data show CDR1 as SNHLY and CDR2 as FYNNEI. Written as DNA, the CDR3 is TGTGCCAGCTCCCCCCCCGGGGGTCTCTACTTC. Residues: CASSPPGGLYF.

The chain couples TRBV9 to TRBJ2-3; D possibly corresponds to TRBD1 (5 bases). Germline loops: CDR1 SGDLS, CDR2 YYNGEE. The CDR3 spans 13 residues. Trimming stripped 2 bases from V and 3 bases from J, with 7 bases between. The CDR3 region is CASSVQGTDTQYF. The DNA of the CDR3 is TGTGCCAGCAGCGTCCAGGGAACAGATACGCAGTATTTT. The full variable domain, completed using reference TRBV9 and TRBJ2-3, is DSGVTQTPKHLITATGQRVTLRCSPRSGDLSVYWYQQSLDQGLQFLIQYYNGEERAKGNILERFSAQQFPDLHSELNLSSLELGDSALYFCASSVQGTDTQYFGPGTRLTVL.

A few counts support this clone. This chain links TRBV7-9 with TRBJ1-1; D is ambiguous. The V gene lost 3 bases and the J gene lost 0 bases, with 5 bases spanning the gap. Germline V gene data show CDR1 as SEHNR and CDR2 as FQNEAQ (reference sequence). The CDR3 extends over 13 amino acids. CDR3 loop: CASSFQVNTEAFF. CDR3 nucleotide sequence: TGTGCCAGCAGCTTCCAGGTGAACACTGAAGCTTTCTTT.

This chain links TRBV28 with TRBJ1-2; a weak D match, TRBD1 (5 bases). CDR3 length: 13 amino acids. The V gene's germline CDR1 is MDHEN and CDR2 SYDVKM. V was shortened by 5 bases and J by 0 bases, with 7 bases between the two germline ends. CDR3 in DNA: TGTGCCAGCAGTCAGACAGCTAACTATGGCTACACCTTC. This gives the protein CASSQTANYGYTF.

The chain has TRBV7-8 and TRBJ1-6; 7 bases are a match to TRBD1. Germline assignment: CDR1 SGHVS and CDR2 FQNEAQ. With 1 base clipped from V and 0 bases from J, the junction kept 6 bases outside the gene matches. The CDR3 has 18 amino acids. The CDR3 DNA is TGTGCCAGCAGCTTAGACAGGGGTGAGACCTCCTATAATTCACCCCTCCACTTT. Translating gives CASSLDRGETSYNSPLHF.

This chain uses TRBV6-1 with TRBJ1-4, with TRBD1 as a possible D gene (6 bases). This CDR3 contains 16 residues. With 1 base removed from V and 8 bases from J, the gap between germline ends came to 17 bases. CDR1 is MNHNS and CDR2 is SASEGT in the germline V gene. As DNA, the CDR3 is TGTGCCAGCAGTGAAGTTGGGCAGGGGCGGAGGGAAAAACTGTTTTTT. This translates into CASSEVGQGRREKLFF.

The chain uses TRBV29-1 and TRBJ2-3; TRBD2 aligns across 11 bases. CDR1 is SQVTM, CDR2 ANQGSEA, per germline. J was trimmed by 7 bases and V by 5 bases; bases with no gene match: 8. The CDR3 spans 14 residues. Here the CDR3 reads CSVISGGGSNTQYF. The CDR3 DNA is TGCAGCGTTATTAGCGGGGGGGGTAGTAATACGCAGTATTTT.

This chain links TRBV19 with TRBJ1-3, with D possibly being TRBD1 (5 bases). Per germline, CDR1 LNHDA and CDR2 SQIVND (reference sequence). The V and J ends lost 3 bases and 8 bases respectively, with 14 bases between them. This CDR3 is built from 14 residues. CDR3 loop: CASSIRQGVHTIYF. In DNA form, the CDR3 reads TGTGCCAGTAGTATCAGGCAGGGCGTACACACCATATATTTT.

The rearrangement links TRBV2 to TRBJ1-1; D uncertain. V was shortened by 8 bases and J by 1 base, with 5 bases between the two germline ends. The CDR3 spans 11 residues. Germline CDR1 is SNHLY and CDR2 is FYNNEI. The DNA for the CDR3 is TGTGCCAGCGGCGGGAACACTGAAGCTTTCTTT. Its protein is CASGGNTEAFF. Complete variable domain (other parts from reference TRBV2 and TRBJ1-1): EPEVTQTPSHQVTQMGQEVILRCVPISNHLYFYWYRQILGQKVEFLVSFYNNEISEKSEIFDDQFSVERPDGSNFTLKIRSTKLEDSAMYFCASGGNTEAFFGQGTRLTVV.

The chain combines TRBV5-1 with TRBJ2-3; D is possibly TRBD2 (5 bases). Germline V CDR1 and CDR2: SGHRS, YFSETQ. The V end was cut by 7 bases, the J end by 0 bases, with 12 bases between. The CDR3 runs 14 residues. CDR3 protein: CASRLERSTDTQYF. The CDR3 DNA follows: TGCGCCAGCCGGTTGGAGCGGAGCACAGATACGCAGTATTTT.

The rearrangement uses TRBV27 and TRBJ2-7, with TRBD1 identical over 11 bases. The germline V gene has CDR1 MNHEY and CDR2 SMNVEV (reference sequence). V was clipped by 5 bases and J by 3 bases; unmatched bases: 6. This CDR3 spans 15 amino acids. In DNA form, the CDR3 reads TGTGCCAGCAGTCCAACCGGGACAGGGGGCTACGAGCAGTACTTC. Amino acids: CASSPTGTGGYEQYF.

As DNA, the CDR3 is TGTGCCAGTAGTATGGGGGGAGGGTTTGGCTACACCTTC. It translates to CASSMGGGFGYTF. The rearrangement uses TRBV19 and TRBJ1-2; TRBD1 is a possible D gene (5 bases). The CDR3 runs to 13 residues. The germline gives CDR1 LNHDA, CDR2 SQIVND (reference sequence). V was shortened by 3 bases and J by 7 bases, with 12 bases between the two germline ends.

The count of this clone is one. The CDR3 DNA follows: TGTGCCAGCAGCGTGGAGAACTCGGGAAACACCATATATTTT. Translated, it gives CASSVENSGNTIYF. The chain links TRBV9 to TRBJ1-3; D is uncertain. V was shortened by 2 bases and J by 4 bases, with 10 bases between the two germline ends. Germline lookup yields CDR1 SGDLS and CDR2 YYNGEE. The CDR3 extends over 14 amino acids.

The V and J genes are TRBV10-3 and TRBJ2-7; TRBD2 matches at 9 bases. Germline CDR1 and CDR2: ENHRY and SYGVKD. This CDR3 region has 16 residues. The V gene end was trimmed by 4 bases and the J gene end by 1 base; junction bases not matched to a gene: 8. CDR3 sequence (DNA): TGTGCCATCAGTGTTGCGGGAGGGGGCTCGTCCTACGAGCAGTACTTC. Its protein is CAISVAGGGSSYEQYF.

This chain connects TRBV5-1 to TRBJ2-6, with D tentatively TRBD2 (6 bases). Trimming pared 0 bases from V and 0 bases from J, leaving 10 bases between. The germline V gene has CDR1 SGHRS and CDR2 YFSETQ. CDR3 length: 17 residues. CDR3 protein: CASSLAAGPSGANVLTF. The CDR3 region has the DNA TGCGCCAGCAGCTTGGCGGCGGGGCCCTCTGGGGCCAACGTCCTGACTTTC.

This clone appeared once. V gene TRBV4-1 combines with J gene TRBJ2-5, with 7 positions matching TRBD2. J lost 3 bases, V lost 1 base, and 2 bases had no gene match. This CDR3 has 14 residues. Germline values: CDR1 MGHRA, CDR2 YSYEKL. The CDR3 DNA follows: TGCGCCAGCAGCCAAGGGACTAGTAAAGAGACCCAGTACTTC. Protein: CASSQGTSKETQYF.

The rearrangement links TRBV10-3 to TRBJ1-2; 12 bases match TRBD1. The CDR3 loop spans 17 amino acids. Germline assignment: CDR1 ENHRY and CDR2 SYGVKD. The junction had 9 bases not matched to a gene; V was cut back by 4 bases and J by 3 bases. This chain's CDR3 is CAISGGTGGELYYGYTF. CDR3 sequence (DNA): TGTGCCATCAGTGGGGGGACAGGGGGCGAACTATACTATGGCTACACCTTC.

The chain joins TRBV7-2 to TRBJ1-1; D remains unclear. The V gene lost 6 bases and the J gene lost 6 bases, with 8 bases spanning the gap. Germline-derived CDR1 and CDR2 are SGHTA and FQGNSA. The CDR3 is 11 amino acids. The CDR3 here is CASRGGPEAFF. The DNA for the CDR3 is TGTGCCAGCAGGGGAGGCCCTGAAGCTTTCTTT.

For the CDR3, the DNA is TGTGCCAGCAGAAGTCGGGGGCAAGAGACCCAGTACTTC. This codes for CASRSRGQETQYF. The chain combines TRBV7-3 with TRBJ2-5; TRBD2 might be the D (6 bases). CDR1 is SGHTA and CDR2 is FQGTGA in the germline V gene. CDR3 size: 13 residues. The V end lost 6 bases, the J end lost 2 bases, and 10 bases lay between the germline ends.

The chain is built from TRBV7-8 and TRBJ1-1; TRBD1 might be the D (6 bases). From germline, CDR1 is SGHVS and CDR2 FQNEAQ. The CDR3 is 15 residues long. V lost 0 bases and J lost 1, with 9 bases in between. The DNA for the CDR3 is TGTGCCAGCAGCTTAGCAGGGGGTAAGAACACTGAAGCTTTCTTT. It codes for CASSLAGGKNTEAFF.

This chain connects TRBV3-1 (or the pseudogene TRBV3-2) to TRBJ2-7, with D unclear. V lost 1 base and J lost 5, with 3 bases in between. Germline V CDR1 and CDR2: LGHDT, YNNKEL (reference sequence). The CDR3 sequence is 11 residues long. The CDR3 DNA reads as TGTGCCAGCAGCCAAGTAAACGAGCAGTACTTC. Translated: CASSQVNEQYF.

The chain is built from TRBV18 and TRBJ2-7; the match to TRBD1 covers 8 bases. Per the germline V gene, CDR1 is KGHSH and CDR2 is LQKENI. The V and J ends lost 2 bases and 6 bases, in that order; junction bases with no gene match: 9. This CDR3 spans 15 amino acids. The CDR3 DNA is TGTGCCAGCTCACCAGGACAGGACAGGGCTGGCGAGCAGTACTTC. It translates to CASSPGQDRAGEQYF.

The chain couples TRBV5-1 to TRBJ2-1; TRBD1 matches at 8 bases. This CDR3 has 15 amino acids. Germline V lookup: CDR1 SGHRS, CDR2 YFSETQ. The junction had 6 bases not matched to a gene; V was cut back by 4 bases and J by 3 bases. CDR3 residues: CASSPVTGVYNEQFF. The CDR3 DNA follows: TGCGCCAGCAGCCCGGTGACAGGGGTCTACAATGAGCAGTTCTTC.

Notes on this clone: Other nucleotide sequences in the sample specify the same CDR3. The chain uses TRBV5-1 and TRBJ1-1; TRBD1 aligns across 8 bases. Germline CDR1 SGHRS, CDR2 YFSETQ. CDR3 length: 15 amino acids. The ends lost 3 bases at V and 1 base at J; junction bases unmatched: 5. The CDR3 sequence: CASSSGTGRNTEAFF. The CDR3 nucleotides read TGCGCCAGCAGCTCCGGGACAGGCCGGAACACTGAAGCTTTCTTT.